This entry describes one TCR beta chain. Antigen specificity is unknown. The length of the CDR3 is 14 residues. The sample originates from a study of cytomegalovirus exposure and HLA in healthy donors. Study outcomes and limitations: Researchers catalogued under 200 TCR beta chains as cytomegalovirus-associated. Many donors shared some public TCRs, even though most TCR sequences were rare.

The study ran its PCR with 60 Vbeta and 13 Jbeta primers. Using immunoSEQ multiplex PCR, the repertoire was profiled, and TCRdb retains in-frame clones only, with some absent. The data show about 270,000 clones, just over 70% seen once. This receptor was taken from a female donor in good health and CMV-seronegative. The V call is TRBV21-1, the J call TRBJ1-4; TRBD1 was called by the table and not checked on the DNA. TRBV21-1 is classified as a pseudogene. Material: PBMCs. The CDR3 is CASSKRDRLEKLFF. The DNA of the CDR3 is TGTGCCAGCAGCAAAAGGGACAGACTTGAAAAACTGTTTTTT.